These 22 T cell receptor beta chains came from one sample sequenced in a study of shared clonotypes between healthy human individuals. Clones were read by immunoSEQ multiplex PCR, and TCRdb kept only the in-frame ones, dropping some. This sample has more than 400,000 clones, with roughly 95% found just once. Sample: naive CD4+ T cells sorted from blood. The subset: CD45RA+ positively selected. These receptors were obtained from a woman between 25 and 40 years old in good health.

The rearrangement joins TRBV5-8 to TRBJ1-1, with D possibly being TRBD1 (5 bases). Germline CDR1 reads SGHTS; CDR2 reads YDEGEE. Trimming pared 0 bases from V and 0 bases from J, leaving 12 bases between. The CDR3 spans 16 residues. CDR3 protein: CASSLEGRRLNTEAFF. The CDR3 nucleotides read TGTGCCAGCAGCTTGGAGGGGCGGCGATTGAACACTGAAGCTTTCTTT.

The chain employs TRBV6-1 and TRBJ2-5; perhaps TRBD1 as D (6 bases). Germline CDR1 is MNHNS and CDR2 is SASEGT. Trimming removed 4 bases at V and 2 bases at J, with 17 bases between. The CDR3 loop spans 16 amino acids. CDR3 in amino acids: CASSALGHGNQETQYF. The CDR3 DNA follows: TGTGCCAGCAGTGCCCTGGGACATGGTAATCAAGAGACCCAGTACTTC.

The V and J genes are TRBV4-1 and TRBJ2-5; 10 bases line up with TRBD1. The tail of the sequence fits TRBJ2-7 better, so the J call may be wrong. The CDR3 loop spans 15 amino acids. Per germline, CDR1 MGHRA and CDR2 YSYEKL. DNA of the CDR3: TGCGCCAGCAGCCAAGATAGGGACAGGGGCTACGAGCAGTACTTC. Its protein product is CASSQDRDRGYEQYF.

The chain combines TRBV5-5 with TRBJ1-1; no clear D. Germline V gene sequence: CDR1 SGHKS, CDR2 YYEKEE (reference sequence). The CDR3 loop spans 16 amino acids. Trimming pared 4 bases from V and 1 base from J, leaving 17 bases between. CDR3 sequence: CASSLTSGARNTEAFF. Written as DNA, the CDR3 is TGTGCCAGCAGCCTCACTTCAGGCGCGAGGAACACTGAAGCTTTCTTT.

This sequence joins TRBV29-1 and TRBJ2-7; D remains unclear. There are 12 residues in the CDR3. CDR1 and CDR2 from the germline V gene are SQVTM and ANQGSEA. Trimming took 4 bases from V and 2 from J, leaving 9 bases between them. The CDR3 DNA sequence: TGCAGCGTTGTATCTGACCCCTACGAGCAGTACTTC. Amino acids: CSVVSDPYEQYF.

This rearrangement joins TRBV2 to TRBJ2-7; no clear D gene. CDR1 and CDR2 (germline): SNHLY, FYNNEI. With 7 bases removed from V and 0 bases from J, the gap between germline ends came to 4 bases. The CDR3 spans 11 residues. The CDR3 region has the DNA TGTGCCAGCACGGACTCCTACGAGCAGTACTTC. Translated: CASTDSYEQYF.

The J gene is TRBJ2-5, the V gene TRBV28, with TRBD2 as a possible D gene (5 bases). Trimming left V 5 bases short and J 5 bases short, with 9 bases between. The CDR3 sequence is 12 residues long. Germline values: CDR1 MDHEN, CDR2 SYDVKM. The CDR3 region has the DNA TGTGCCAGCAGTAACCCGGGGGAGACCCAGTACTTC. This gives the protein CASSNPGETQYF.

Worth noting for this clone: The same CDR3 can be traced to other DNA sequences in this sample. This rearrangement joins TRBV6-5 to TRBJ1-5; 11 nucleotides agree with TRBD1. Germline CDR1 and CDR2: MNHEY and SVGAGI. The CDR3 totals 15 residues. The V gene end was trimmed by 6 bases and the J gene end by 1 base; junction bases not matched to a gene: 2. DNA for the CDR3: TGTGCCAGCAGCCGGGACAGGGGGAGCAATCAGCCCCAGCATTTT. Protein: CASSRDRGSNQPQHF.

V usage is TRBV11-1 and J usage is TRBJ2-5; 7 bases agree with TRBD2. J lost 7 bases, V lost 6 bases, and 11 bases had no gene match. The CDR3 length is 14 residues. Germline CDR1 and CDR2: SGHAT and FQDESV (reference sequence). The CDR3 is CASRRTGTITTQYF. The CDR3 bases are TGTGCCAGCAGACGGACCGGGACTATAACGACCCAGTACTTC. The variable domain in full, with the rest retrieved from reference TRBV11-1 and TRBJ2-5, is EAEVAQSPRYKITEKSQAVAFWCDPISGHATLYWYRQILGQGPELLVQFQDESVVDDSQLPKDRFSAERLKGVDSTLKIQPAELGDSAMYLCASRRTGTITTQYFGPGTRLLVL.

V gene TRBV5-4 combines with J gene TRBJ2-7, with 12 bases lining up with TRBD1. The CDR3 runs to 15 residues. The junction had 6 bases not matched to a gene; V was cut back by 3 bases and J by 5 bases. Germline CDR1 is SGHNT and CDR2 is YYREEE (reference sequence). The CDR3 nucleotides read TGTGCCAGCAGCTCAGACGGGACAGGGGGCGACGAGCAGTACTTC. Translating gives CASSSDGTGGDEQYF.

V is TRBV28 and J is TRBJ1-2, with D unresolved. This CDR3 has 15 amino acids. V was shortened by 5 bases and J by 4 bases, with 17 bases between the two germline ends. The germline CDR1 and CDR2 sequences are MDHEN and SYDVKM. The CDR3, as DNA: TGTGCCAGCAGTCTCACCGGGCAGGCTACCTATGGCTACACCTTC. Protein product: CASSLTGQATYGYTF.

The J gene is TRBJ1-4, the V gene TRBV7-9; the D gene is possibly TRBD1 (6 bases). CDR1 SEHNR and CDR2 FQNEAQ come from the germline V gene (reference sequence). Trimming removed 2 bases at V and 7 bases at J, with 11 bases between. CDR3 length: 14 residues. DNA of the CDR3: TGTGCCAGCAGCTTACAGGGGCGGGCTGAAAAACTGTTTTTT. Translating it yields CASSLQGRAEKLFF.

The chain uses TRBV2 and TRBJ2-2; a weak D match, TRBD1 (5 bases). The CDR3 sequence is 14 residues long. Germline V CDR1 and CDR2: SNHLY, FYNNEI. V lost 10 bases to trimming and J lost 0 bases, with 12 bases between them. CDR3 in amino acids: CATRKGSNTGELFF. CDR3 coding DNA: TGTGCCACCAGGAAGGGGTCGAACACCGGGGAGCTGTTTTTT.

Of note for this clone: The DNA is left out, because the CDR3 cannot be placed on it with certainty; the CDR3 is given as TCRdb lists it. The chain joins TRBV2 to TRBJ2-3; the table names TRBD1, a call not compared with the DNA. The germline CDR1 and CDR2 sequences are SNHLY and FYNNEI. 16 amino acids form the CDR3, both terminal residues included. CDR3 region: CASSEFRARGADTQYF.

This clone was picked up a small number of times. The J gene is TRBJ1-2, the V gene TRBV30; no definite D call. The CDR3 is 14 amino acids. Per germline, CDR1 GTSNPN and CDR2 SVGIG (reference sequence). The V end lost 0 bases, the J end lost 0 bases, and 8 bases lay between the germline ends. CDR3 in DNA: TGTGCCTGGAGTGTCCTGGGGACTAACTATGGCTACACCTTC. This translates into CAWSVLGTNYGYTF.

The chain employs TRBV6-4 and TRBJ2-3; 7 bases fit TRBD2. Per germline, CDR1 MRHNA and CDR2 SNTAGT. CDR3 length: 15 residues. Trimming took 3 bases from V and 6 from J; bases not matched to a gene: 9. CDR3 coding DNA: TGTGCCAGCAGTGATGAAGGCAGGGAGGGGGATACGCAGTATTTT. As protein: CASSDEGREGDTQYF.

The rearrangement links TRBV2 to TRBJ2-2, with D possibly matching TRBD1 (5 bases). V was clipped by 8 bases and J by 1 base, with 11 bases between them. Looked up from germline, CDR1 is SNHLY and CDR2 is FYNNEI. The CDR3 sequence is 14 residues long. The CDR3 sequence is CASLLTGNTGELFF. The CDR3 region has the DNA TGTGCCAGCCTACTAACAGGGAACACCGGGGAGCTGTTTTTT.

The CDR3 nucleotides are TGTGCCAGCAGTAACCCTACAGGGTCTGGAAACACCATATATTTT. Protein sequence: CASSNPTGSGNTIYF. The gene calls are TRBV6-6 and TRBJ1-3, with a tentative D call TRBD1 (6 bases). Trimming took 5 bases from V and 1 from J, leaving 12 bases between them. The germline CDR1 and CDR2 sequences are MNHNY and SVGAGI (reference sequence). The CDR3 spans 15 residues.

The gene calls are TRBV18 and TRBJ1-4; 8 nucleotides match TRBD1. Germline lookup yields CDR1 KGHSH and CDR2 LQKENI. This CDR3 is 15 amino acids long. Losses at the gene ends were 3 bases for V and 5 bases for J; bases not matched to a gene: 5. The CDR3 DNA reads TGTGCCAGCTCACCCGCGGGGACAGGAAATGAAAAACTGTTTTTT. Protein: CASSPAGTGNEKLFF.

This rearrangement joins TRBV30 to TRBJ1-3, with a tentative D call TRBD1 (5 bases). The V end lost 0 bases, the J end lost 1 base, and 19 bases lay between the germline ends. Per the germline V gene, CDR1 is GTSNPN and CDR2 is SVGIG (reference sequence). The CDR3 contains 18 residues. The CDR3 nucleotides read TGTGCCTGGAGTGTTGCCAGGACACCCCTTTCGTCTGGAAACACCATATATTTT. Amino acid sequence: CAWSVARTPLSSGNTIYF.

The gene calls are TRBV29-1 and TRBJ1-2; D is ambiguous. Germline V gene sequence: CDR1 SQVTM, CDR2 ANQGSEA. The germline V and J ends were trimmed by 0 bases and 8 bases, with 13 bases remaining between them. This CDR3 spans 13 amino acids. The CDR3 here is CSVEDLQIRGYTF. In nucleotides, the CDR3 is TGCAGCGTTGAAGATCTACAGATAAGGGGCTACACCTTC.

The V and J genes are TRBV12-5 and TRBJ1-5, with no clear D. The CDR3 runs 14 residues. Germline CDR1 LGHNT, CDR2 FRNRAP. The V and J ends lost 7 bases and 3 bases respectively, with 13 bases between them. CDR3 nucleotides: TGTGCTAGTGCCCCCGGAGGAGTCAATCAGCCCCAGCATTTT. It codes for CASAPGGVNQPQHF.